The 24 T cell receptor beta chains listed next were all sequenced from one sample in a study of T cell changes during pregnancy in multiple sclerosis. Sequencing was performed with immunoSEQ multiplex PCR; in TCRdb, only in-frame clones are kept and a portion is missing. Of some 80,000 clones listed, roughly 90% were seen once; the top ten hold 2.5% to 3%. Sequencing used peripheral blood, obtained in the first trimester of pregnancy. The source is a female donor with multiple sclerosis, enrolled in a pregnancy study.

This clone has only a few counts. This chain connects TRBV27 to TRBJ1-2; no reliable D call. CDR1 and CDR2 (germline): MNHEY, SMNVEV (reference sequence). The CDR3 spans 15 residues. Trimming took 3 bases from V and 5 from J, leaving 16 bases between them. The CDR3 DNA is TGTGCCAGCAGTTTGCACCTCGGGAGCCTATATGGCTACACCTTC. Translated: CASSLHLGSLYGYTF.

The chain recombines TRBV5-5 with TRBJ1-6; D might be TRBD1 (5 bases). CDR1 is SGHKS and CDR2 is YYEKEE in the germline V gene (reference sequence). V lost 0 bases to trimming and J lost 10 bases, with 14 bases between them. The CDR3 consists of 15 residues. The CDR3 spells CASSLGQGSWSPLHF. DNA of the CDR3: TGTGCCAGCAGCTTGGGGCAGGGAAGTTGGTCACCCCTCCACTTT.

This rearrangement joins TRBV5-1 to TRBJ2-1, with D hard to call. CDR1 and CDR2 from the germline V gene are SGHRS and YFSETQ. The CDR3 length is 14 residues. V lost 1 base and J 7 bases, leaving 12 bases between the germline ends. The CDR3 DNA sequence: TGCGCCAGCAGCTTGATGCCAGGCACTAATGAGCAGTTCTTC. Amino acid sequence: CASSLMPGTNEQFF.

The V gene is TRBV6-1, the J gene TRBJ1-2; D gene uncertain. Germline V lookup: CDR1 MNHNS, CDR2 SASEGT. This CDR3 is 13 amino acids long. V lost 6 bases and J 2 bases, leaving 10 bases between the germline ends. CDR3 residues: CASRTGKNYGYTF. The CDR3, as DNA: TGTGCCAGCAGGACCGGGAAAAACTATGGCTACACCTTC.

This clone showed up just a few times. V usage is TRBV6-5 and J usage is TRBJ1-6, with TRBD1 matching 11 bases. V dropped 5 bases and J dropped 9; count of bases not matched to a gene: 6. The CDR3 consists of 15 residues. Germline CDR1 and CDR2: MNHEY and SVGAGI. The CDR3 nucleotides are TGTGCCAGCAGTATAACCGGGACAGGGGGTTCACCCCTCCACTTT. This sequence encodes CASSITGTGGSPLHF.

The gene calls are TRBV5-6 and TRBJ1-2, with D hard to call. There are 14 residues in the CDR3. Trimming shortened V by 0 bases and J by 2 bases, and 8 bases separated the two germline ends. Germline values: CDR1 SGHDT, CDR2 YYEEEE. The CDR3 here is CASSLVSVNYGYTF. CDR3 nucleotide sequence: TGTGCCAGCAGCTTGGTCTCAGTGAACTATGGCTACACCTTC. The variable domain in full, completed from reference TRBV5-6 and TRBJ1-2, reads DAGVTQSPTHLIKTRGQQVTLRCSPKSGHDTVSWYQQALGQGPQFIFQYYEEEERQRGNFPDRFSGHQFPNYSSELNVNALLLGDSALYLCASSLVSVNYGYTFGSGTRLTVV.

This chain uses TRBV18 with TRBJ2-7; D is perhaps TRBD2 (6 bases). Trimming took 3 bases from V and 0 from J, leaving 9 bases between them. This CDR3 is 14 amino acids long. Germline V gene lookup returns CDR1 KGHSH and CDR2 LQKENI. The CDR3, as DNA: TGTGCCAGCTCACCCTTGGACTACTCCTACGAGCAGTACTTC. Translated, it gives CASSPLDYSYEQYF. The complete variable domain, with remaining parts taken from reference TRBV18 and TRBJ2-7, reads NAGVMQNPRHLVRRRGQEARLRCSPMKGHSHVYWYRQLPEEGLKFMVYLQKENIIDESGMPKERFSAEFPKEGPSILRIQQVVRGDSAAYFCASSPLDYSYEQYFGPGTRLTVT.

J is TRBJ1-1 and V is TRBV28; the D is unclear. V shed 7 bases and J shed 2 bases, with 14 bases lying between them. This CDR3 comprises 14 residues. Germline CDR1 and CDR2: MDHEN and SYDVKM. CDR3 loop: CASTKLTPNTEAFF. CDR3 nucleotide sequence: TGTGCCAGCACCAAATTAACACCCAACACTGAAGCTTTCTTT.

The chain joins TRBV7-6 to TRBJ2-7; TRBD1 agrees at 12 bases. V gave up 2 bases and J gave up 6 bases; unmatched junction bases: 5. From germline, CDR1 is SGHVS and CDR2 FNYEAQ. The length of the CDR3 is 15 residues. Written as DNA, the CDR3 is TGTGCCAGCAGCTTACTGGGACAGGGGGCGGGCGAGCAGTACTTC. Translating it yields CASSLLGQGAGEQYF. The whole variable domain, remainder taken from reference TRBV7-6 and TRBJ2-7, is GAGVSQSPRYKVTKRGQDVALRCDPISGHVSLYWYRQALGQGPEFLTYFNYEAQQDKSGLPNDRFSAERPEGSISTLTIQRTEQRDSAMYRCASSLLGQGAGEQYFGPGTRLTVT.

J is TRBJ1-1 and V is TRBV28; a possible D gene is TRBD1 (5 bases). V lost 8 bases to trimming and J lost 2 bases, with 15 bases between them. Germline lookup yields CDR1 MDHEN and CDR2 SYDVKM. This CDR3 spans 14 amino acids. Written as DNA, the CDR3 is TGTGCCAGCCACAGGCGGTCGACCAACACTGAAGCTTTCTTT. It is translated as CASHRRSTNTEAFF.

Details on this clone: The same CDR3 can be traced to other DNA sequences in this sample. The chain carries TRBV28 and TRBJ1-2, with D perhaps matching TRBD1 (6 bases). Germline values: CDR1 MDHEN, CDR2 SYDVKM. V was pared by 6 bases and J by 4 bases, with 12 bases between. This CDR3 contains 13 residues. The CDR3 loop is CASSLGGGYGYTF. CDR3 coding DNA: TGTGCCAGCAGCCTAGGGGGGGGCTATGGCTACACCTTC.

The rearrangement links TRBV6-5 to TRBJ2-3; weak D call: TRBD2 (5 bases). CDR3 length equals 14 residues. The V gene lost 4 bases and the J gene lost 2 bases, with 10 bases spanning the gap. CDR1 MNHEY and CDR2 SVGAGI come from the germline V gene. The CDR3 here is CASSLERHTDTQYF. As DNA, the CDR3 is TGTGCCAGCAGTTTGGAGCGGCACACAGATACGCAGTATTTT.

This sequence joins TRBV6-5 and TRBJ2-7; D unclear. V lost 2 bases, J lost 0 bases, and 11 bases lay in between. Germline CDR1 and CDR2: MNHEY and SVGAGI. This CDR3 spans 15 amino acids. The CDR3 sequence is CASSYKFSDSYEQYF. The CDR3 DNA reads TGTGCCAGCAGTTACAAGTTTTCAGACTCCTACGAGCAGTACTTC.

V is TRBV6-5 and J is TRBJ1-1, with TRBD1 matching over 8 bases. This CDR3 is 15 amino acids long. V was clipped by 6 bases and J by 1 base; unmatched bases: 7. Germline V gene data show CDR1 as MNHEY and CDR2 as SVGAGI. The CDR3 coding sequence is TGTGCCAGCAGCAGAGACAGGGGTTGGAACACTGAAGCTTTCTTT. Amino acids: CASSRDRGWNTEAFF.

The V call is TRBV19, the J call TRBJ2-7; a weak D match, TRBD1 (6 bases). The CDR3 is 16 amino acids. Germline loops: CDR1 LNHDA, CDR2 SQIVND (reference sequence). Trimming left V 6 bases short and J 0 bases short, with 18 bases between. CDR3 nucleotides: TGTGCCAGTAGCAGATCTACAGGGCGCGGCTCCTACGAGCAGTACTTC. It codes for CASSRSTGRGSYEQYF.

This clone has just a few counts. V usage is TRBV27 and J usage is TRBJ1-1; no firm D call. Germline lookup yields CDR1 MNHEY and CDR2 SMNVEV (reference sequence). V lost 2 bases and J 4 bases, leaving 11 bases between the germline ends. This CDR3 spans 14 amino acids. The CDR3 nucleotides are TGTGCCAGCAGTTTACAGGTCGACGGCACTGAAGCTTTCTTT. It specifies CASSLQVDGTEAFF.

This sequence joins TRBV4-1 and TRBJ1-6, with D unresolved. From germline, CDR1 is MGHRA and CDR2 YSYEKL. The V gene lost 2 bases and the J gene lost 10 bases, with 18 bases spanning the gap. This CDR3 comprises 16 residues. For the CDR3, the DNA is TGCGCCAGCAGCCAATTATACGATAACCCACTATCACCCCTCCACTTT. This translates into CASSQLYDNPLSPLHF.

The rearrangement joins TRBV30 to TRBJ2-1, with a tentative D call TRBD1 (5 bases). The V and J ends lost 2 bases and 4 bases respectively, with 12 bases between them. CDR3 length: 14 residues. Germline CDR1 reads GTSNPN; CDR2 reads SVGIG (reference sequence). The CDR3 nucleotides read TGTGCCTGGAGTTTGGGGCCCTCTTACAATGAGCAGTTCTTC. Amino acids: CAWSLGPSYNEQFF.

The chain combines TRBV7-3 with TRBJ2-2; 10 bases are shared with TRBD1. In germline, CDR1 is SGHTA, CDR2 FQGTGA. Trimming cost V 5 bases and J 7 bases; bases outside gene matches: 4. This CDR3 is 14 amino acids long. CDR3 nucleotides: TGTGCCAGCAGCCGGACAGGGGGAGTCGGGGAGCTGTTTTTT. Translation: CASSRTGGVGELFF.

V gene TRBV11-2 combines with J gene TRBJ2-4; 9 nucleotides line up with TRBD2. Per germline, CDR1 SGHAT and CDR2 FQNNGV. J lost 3 bases, V lost 8 bases, and 20 bases had no gene match. The length of the CDR3 is 19 residues. The CDR3 coding sequence is TGTGCCAGCTCCCCCTGGGGGCGGGAGGGCCCTGGGGTCAAAAACATTCAGTACTTC. It yields the protein CASSPWGREGPGVKNIQYF.

This chain joins TRBV2 and TRBJ2-3; 11 nucleotides align to TRBD2. The ends lost 8 bases at V and 2 bases at J; junction bases unmatched: 6. Germline V gives CDR1 SNHLY, CDR2 FYNNEI. The CDR3 covers 15 residues. Here the CDR3 DNA reads TGTGCCAGCGCGGGACTAGCGGAGTTCACAGATACGCAGTATTTT. Protein product: CASAGLAEFTDTQYF.

The chain combines TRBV28 with TRBJ1-1; the D is unclear. V lost 7 bases and J lost 7, with 19 bases in between. The CDR3 is 14 amino acids. Germline lookup yields CDR1 MDHEN and CDR2 SYDVKM. CDR3 residues: CASTTRVRFDEAFF. The DNA of the CDR3 is TGTGCCAGCACCACGCGGGTAAGATTTGATGAAGCTTTCTTT.

V usage is TRBV2 and J usage is TRBJ1-3; weak D call: TRBD1 (6 bases). This CDR3 comprises 14 residues. Trimming took off 7 bases at V and 1 base at J, with 11 bases between the two ends. Germline V lookup: CDR1 SNHLY, CDR2 FYNNEI. DNA of the CDR3: TGTGCCAGCAAACGAACAGGGTCTGGAAACACCATATATTTT. Its protein product is CASKRTGSGNTIYF.

In its sample, this clone was seen once. This chain connects TRBV7-9 to TRBJ2-5, with D perhaps matching TRBD1 (6 bases). Trimming left V 5 bases short and J 5 bases short, with 18 bases between. This CDR3 is built from 15 residues. The germline V gene has CDR1 SEHNR and CDR2 FQNEAQ (reference sequence). CDR3 sequence reads: CASSPPLGAEETQYF. CDR3 DNA: TGTGCCAGCAGCCCGCCGTTGGGGGCCGAGGAGACCCAGTACTTC.